This T cell receptor (beta chain) derives from a study of blood T cell repertoires in COVID-19. Generated by immunoSEQ multiplex PCR, the TCRdb table keeps only in-frame clones and is missing some. The data show about 480,000 clones, with around nine tenths seen just once and about 1.7% held by the top ten. The sequence came from a woman aged 40 to 50 who had recovered from COVID-19. Material for sequencing was PBMCs or T cells enriched from blood (not recorded which).

The CDR3 DNA sequence: TGTGCCAGCAGGGAACAGGGTGCCGGGACTAGCTTACTCTACGAGCAGTACTTC. This gives the protein CASREQGAGTSLLYEQYF. The rearrangement joins TRBV6-1 to TRBJ2-7; 9 nucleotides align to TRBD2. Germline values: CDR1 MNHNS, CDR2 SASEGT. The CDR3 is 18 amino acids. V shed 6 bases, J shed 3 bases, and the junction held 18 bases outside the gene matches.